The 5 T cell receptor beta chains below were found in one sample sequenced in a study of blood T cell repertoires in COVID-19. Clones were read by immunoSEQ multiplex PCR, and TCRdb kept only the in-frame ones, dropping some. The repertoire holds roughly 120,000 clones, with around 90% as singletons. Sequences were obtained from peripheral blood. The receptors originated from a human donor in a cohort sampled during active COVID-19.

V gene TRBV28 combines with J gene TRBJ1-5; 7 nucleotides match TRBD1. Germline CDR1 reads MDHEN; CDR2 reads SYDVKM. Trimming at V came to 8 bases and at J to 0 bases, leaving 10 bases not matched to a gene. This CDR3 comprises 16 residues. The DNA for the CDR3 is TGTGCCAGCGGACAGGCCGAAAGGGCTAGCAATCAGCCCCAGCATTTT. Translating gives CASGQAERASNQPQHF.

This chain uses TRBV19 with TRBJ2-1; a possible D gene is TRBD2 (5 bases). This CDR3 spans 15 amino acids. The germline CDR1 and CDR2 sequences are LNHDA and SQIVND (reference sequence). V lost 6 bases, J lost 0 bases, and 12 bases lay in between. CDR3 sequence reads: CASRISGSSYNEQFF. The CDR3 nucleotides read TGTGCCAGTAGAATATCGGGGTCCTCCTACAATGAGCAGTTCTTC.

This chain connects TRBV6-2 or TRBV6-3 to TRBJ2-1; 8 bases line up with TRBD2. The germline CDR1 and CDR2 sequences are MNHEY and SVGEGT. The CDR3 covers 18 residues. With V trimmed by 6 bases and J by 4 bases, 17 bases remained unmatched. The CDR3 sequence is CASSPAFQLLAVYNEQFF. In DNA, the CDR3 is TGTGCCAGCAGCCCCGCCTTCCAATTACTAGCGGTGTACAATGAGCAGTTCTTC.

The rearrangement joins TRBV30 to TRBJ1-6, with a possible D match to TRBD1 (5 bases). This CDR3 has 16 amino acids. Germline V gene data show CDR1 as GTSNPN and CDR2 as SVGIG (reference sequence). Trimming removed 2 bases from V and 9 bases from J, with 20 bases in between. Written as DNA, the CDR3 is TGTGCCTGGAGTCCATCTCCCGGGACTTGGGGTTCACCCCTCCACTTT. It encodes CAWSPSPGTWGSPLHF.

In nucleotides, the CDR3 is TGTGCCACCGGAGACAGCTATAGCAATCAGCCCCAGCATTTT. Its protein is CATGDSYSNQPQHF. V usage is TRBV24-1 and J usage is TRBJ1-5; perhaps TRBD1 as D (5 bases). Per the germline V gene, CDR1 is KGHDR and CDR2 is SFDVKD. The length of the CDR3 is 14 residues. V was cut by 9 bases and J by 0 bases, with 11 bases left in between.